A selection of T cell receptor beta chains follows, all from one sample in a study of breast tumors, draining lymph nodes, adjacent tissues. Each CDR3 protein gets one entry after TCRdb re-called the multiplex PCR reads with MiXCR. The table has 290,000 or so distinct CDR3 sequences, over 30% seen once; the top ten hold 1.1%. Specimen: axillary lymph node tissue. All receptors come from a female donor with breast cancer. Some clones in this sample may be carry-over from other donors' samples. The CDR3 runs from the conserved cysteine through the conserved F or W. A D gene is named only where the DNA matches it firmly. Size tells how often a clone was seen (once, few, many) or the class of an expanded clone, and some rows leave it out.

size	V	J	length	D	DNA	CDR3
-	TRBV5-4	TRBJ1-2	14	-	TGTGCCAGCAGCGCGCCGGCCGAATACTATGGCTACACCTTC	CASSAPAEYYGYTF
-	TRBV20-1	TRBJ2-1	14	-	TGCAGTGCTAGACGGAGGGCCGAGTGGAATGAGCAGTTCTTC	CSARRRAEWNEQFF
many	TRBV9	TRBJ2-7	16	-	TGTGCCAGCAGCGGTGGAGACGGGGGTTCTTCCTACGAGCAGTACTTC	CASSGGDGGSSYEQYF
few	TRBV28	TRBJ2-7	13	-	TGTGCCAGCAGTTTACCAGTCGGGAGCTCGCAGGGGTTC	CASSLPVGSSQGF
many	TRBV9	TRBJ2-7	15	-	TGTGCCAGCAGCCGCTACCGGGACGCGATTGACGAGCAGTACTTC	CASSRYRDAIDEQYF
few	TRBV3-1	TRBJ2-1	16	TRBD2	TGTGCCAGCAGCCCGACTAGCGGGCCCGGGAGTGGTGAGCAGTTCTTC	CASSPTSGPGSGEQFF
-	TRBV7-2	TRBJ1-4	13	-	TGTGCCAGCAGCTTAGGGCAGTATGAAAAACTGTTTTTT	CASSLGQYEKLFF
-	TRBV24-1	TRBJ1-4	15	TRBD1	TGTGCCACCAGTGAGAACAGGGGTACGAATGAAAAACTGTTTTTT	CATSENRGTNEKLFF
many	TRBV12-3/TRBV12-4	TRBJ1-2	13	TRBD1	TGTGCCAGCAGGACAGGGGGAGACTATGGCTACACCTTC	CASRTGGDYGYTF
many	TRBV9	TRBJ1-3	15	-	TGTGCCAGCAGCGTGACATTCGACGCTGGAAACACCATATATTTT	CASSVTFDAGNTIYF
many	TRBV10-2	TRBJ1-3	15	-	TGCGCCAGCGGGCCGGGACACCGCTCTGGAAACACCATATATTTT	CASGPGHRSGNTIYF
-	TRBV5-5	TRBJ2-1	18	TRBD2	TGTGCCAGCAGCCTGGGGCTAGCGGGAGGCGCGAGGTACAATGAGCAGTTCTTC	CASSLGLAGGARYNEQFF
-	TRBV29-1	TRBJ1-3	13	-	TGCAGCTTAGGGGGGAACTCTGGAAACACCATATATTTT	CSLGGNSGNTIYF
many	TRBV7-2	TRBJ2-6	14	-	TGTGCCAGCAGTGAATTCTCTGGGGCCAGCGTCCTGACTTTC	CASSEFSGASVLTF
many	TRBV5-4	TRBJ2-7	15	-	TGTGCCAGCAGCTTAGCGGGCAGTAAGTCATACGAGCAGTACTTC	CASSLAGSKSYEQYF
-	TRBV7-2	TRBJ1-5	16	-	TGTGCCAGCAGCTTAGGGACACGGAATAGCAATCAGCCCCAGCATTTT	CASSLGTRNSNQPQHF
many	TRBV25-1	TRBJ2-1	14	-	TGTGCCAGTAACCTATCCAGGGTGAACAATGAGCAGTTCTTC	CASNLSRVNNEQFF
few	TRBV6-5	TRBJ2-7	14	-	TGTGCCAGCAGCCATCGACTGAGCTCCTACGAGCAGTACTTC	CASSHRLSSYEQYF
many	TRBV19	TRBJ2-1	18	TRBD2	TGTGCCAGTAGTCTATTGAGCGGGTCTAGCGGGAGCTACTATGAGCAGTTCTTC	CASSLLSGSSGSYYEQFF
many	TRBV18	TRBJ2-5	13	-	TGTGCCAGTGAGGGGTCAAGAGGGGAGACCCAGTACTTC	CASEGSRGETQYF
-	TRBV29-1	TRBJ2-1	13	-	TGCAGCGTCGGAGGGAGCTCCTGCAATGAGCAGTTCTTC	CSVGGSSCNEQFF
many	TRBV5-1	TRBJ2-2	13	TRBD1	TGCGCCAGCAGTCCGCAGGGGGCCGGGGAGCTGTTTTTT	CASSPQGAGELFF
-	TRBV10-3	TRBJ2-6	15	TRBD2	TGTGCCATCAGGGACGCGGGGGGGGGGGCCAACGTCCTGACTTTC	CAIRDAGGGANVLTF
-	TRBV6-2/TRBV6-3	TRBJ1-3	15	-	TGTGCCAGCAGTGCCATCACAGGGCCTGGAAACACCATATATTTT	CASSAITGPGNTIYF
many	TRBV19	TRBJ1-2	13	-	TGTGCCAGTAGCCCGAGGGGGGGGCTTGGCTACACCTTC	CASSPRGGLGYTF
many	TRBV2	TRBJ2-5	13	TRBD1	TGTGCCAGCAGTCTAACAGGGGCAGAGACCCAGTACTTC	CASSLTGAETQYF
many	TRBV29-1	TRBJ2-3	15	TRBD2	TGCAGCGTTGCGGGGGGGAACAGAGGCACAGATACGCAGTATTTT	CSVAGGNRGTDTQYF
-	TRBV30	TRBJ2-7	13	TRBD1	TGTGCCTGGGATTCCGGGACAGACCACGAGCAGTACTTC	CAWDSGTDHEQYF
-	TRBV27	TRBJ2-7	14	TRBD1	TGTGCCAGCAGTCCAGGGACAGTCAATTACGAGCAGTACTTC	CASSPGTVNYEQYF
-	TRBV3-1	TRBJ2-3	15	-	TGTGCCAGCAGCCAAGTTAGGTCGGGCTCAGATACGCAGTATTTT	CASSQVRSGSDTQYF
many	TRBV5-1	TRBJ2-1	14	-	TGCGCCAGCAGCCCGGGACATCCACCGGATGAGCAGTTCTTC	CASSPGHPPDEQFF
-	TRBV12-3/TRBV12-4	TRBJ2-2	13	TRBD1	TGTGCCAGCAGTCTCGGACAGGGGGGGGAGCTGTTTTTT	CASSLGQGGELFF
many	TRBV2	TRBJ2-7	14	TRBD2	TGTGCCAGCAGTATAGCGGGAGGGTCCTACGAGCAGTACTTC	CASSIAGGSYEQYF
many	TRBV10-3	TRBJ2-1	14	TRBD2	TGTGCCATCGCTAGTGGGAGGGGTCACAATGAGCAGTTCTTC	CAIASGRGHNEQFF
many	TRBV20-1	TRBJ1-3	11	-	TGCAGTGCTAGTTTGGGAAACACCATATATTTT	CSASLGNTIYF
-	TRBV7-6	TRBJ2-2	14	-	TGTGCCAGCAGTCCGGACCGGGGCACCGGGGAGCTGTTTTTT	CASSPDRGTGELFF
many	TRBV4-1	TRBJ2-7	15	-	TGCGCCAGCAGCCGAGCGGCAGCGGCACTAAACGAGCAGTACTTC	CASSRAAAALNEQYF
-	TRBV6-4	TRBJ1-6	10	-	TGTGCCAGCACCGGAGAGGAGCGGTACTTT	CASTGEERYF
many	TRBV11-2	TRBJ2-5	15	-	TGTGCCAGCAGCTTTCTAGGGACTCCCCAAGAGACCCAGTACTTC	CASSFLGTPQETQYF
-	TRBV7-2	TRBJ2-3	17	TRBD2	TGTGCCAGCAGCTACGGGACTAGCGGGACTTGGGCAGATCCGCAGTATTTC	CASSYGTSGTWADPQYF
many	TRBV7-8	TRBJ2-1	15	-	TGTGCCAGCAGCTTAGTAGGTCTAGTCGTTTCAGAGCAGTTCTTC	CASSLVGLVVSEQFF
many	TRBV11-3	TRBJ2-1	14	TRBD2	TGTGCCAGCAGCTCCCACCTAGCGGTCGATGAGCAGTTCTTC	CASSSHLAVDEQFF
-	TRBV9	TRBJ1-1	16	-	TGTGCCAGCAGCGTAGCGGGGTTGGAGGGGTACACTGAAGCTTTCTTT	CASSVAGLEGYTEAFF
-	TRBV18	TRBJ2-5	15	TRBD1	TGTGCCAGCTCACCACGACAGGGGGCGCGGGAGACCCAGTACTTC	CASSPRQGARETQYF
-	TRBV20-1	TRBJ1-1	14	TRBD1	TGCAGTGCTACACCATTTACAGGGGGCACTGAAGCTTTCTTT	CSATPFTGGTEAFF
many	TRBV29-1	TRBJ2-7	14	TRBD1	TGCAGCGTTGGCCGGACAGGGGGTTTGTACGAGCAGTACTTC	CSVGRTGGLYEQYF
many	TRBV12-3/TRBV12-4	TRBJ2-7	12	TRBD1	TGTGCCAGCCGTACAGGGGGCTACGAGCAGTACTTC	CASRTGGYEQYF
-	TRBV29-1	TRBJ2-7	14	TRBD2	TGCAGCGTTGGCGGTAGCGGGAGGGCCTACGAGCAGTACTTC	CSVGGSGRAYEQYF
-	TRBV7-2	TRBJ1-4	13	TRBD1	TGTGCCAGCAGCTTAAGGACAGGCGAGAAACTGTTTTTT	CASSLRTGEKLFF
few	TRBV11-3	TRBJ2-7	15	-	TGTGCCAGCAGCTCAACCCGACAGGTTATCTACGAGCAGTACTTC	CASSSTRQVIYEQYF
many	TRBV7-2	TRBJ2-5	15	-	TGTGCCAGCAGCTTAGAAGGGCCTCGGGGGGAGACCCAGTACTTC	CASSLEGPRGETQYF
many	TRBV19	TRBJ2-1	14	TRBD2	TGTGCCAGTAGTATGGCGGGAGGGATTAATGAGCAGTTCTTC	CASSMAGGINEQFF
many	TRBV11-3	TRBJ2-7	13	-	TGTGCCAGCAGCTTAGGGTGGGACCGTGATAGGTACTTC	CASSLGWDRDRYF
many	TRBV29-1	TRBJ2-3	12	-	TGCAGCGTTGACCTAGCAGGAGATACGCAGTATTTT	CSVDLAGDTQYF
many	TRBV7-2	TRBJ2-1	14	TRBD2	TGTGCCAGCAGCTTCTTAGCGGGAGTCGGTGAGCAGTTCTTC	CASSFLAGVGEQFF